The 21 T cell receptor beta chains given below trace back to one sample, sequenced in a study of blood T cells in healthy people across ages. Sample-barcoded 5' priming and a J-beta primer mix drove a second PCR of about 6 to 12 cycles. MiXCR, run by TCRdb on the 5' RACE reads, gives a single entry per CDR3 protein. The sample lists more than 1 million distinct CDR3 sequences; around 45% were seen once. The sequencing input was blood. Receptor source: a woman aged 55-69 years in good health.

As to this clonotype: An end of the junction differs from the germline gene, which may be a read error. The CDR3 reads CASSISSGTGDRETQYF. CDR3 DNA: TGTGCCAGCAGTATATCATCCGGGACAGGGGATCGGGAGACCCAGTACTTC. V usage is TRBV27 and J usage is TRBJ2-5; 10 positions agree with TRBD1. The CDR3 sequence is 17 residues long. Germline-derived CDR1 and CDR2 are MNHEY and SMNVEV (reference sequence).

This chain joins TRBV6-4 and TRBJ2-1; D call uncertain. The V gene's germline CDR1 is MRHNA and CDR2 SNTAGT. V lost 2 bases and J lost 0, with 14 bases in between. CDR3 length: 17 amino acids. Here the CDR3 DNA reads TGTGCCAGCAGTGACAAGGTTACGCTAGTCTCCTACAATGAGCAGTTCTTC. Protein product: CASSDKVTLVSYNEQFF.

The genes are TRBV10-3 and TRBJ2-3; 7 bases align to TRBD2. The V and J ends lost 6 bases and 6 bases, in that order; junction bases with no gene match: 6. From germline, CDR1 is ENHRY and CDR2 SYGVKD. The CDR3 spans 13 residues. The CDR3 spells CAIRATSADTQYF. In DNA, the CDR3 is TGTGCCATCAGGGCAACTAGCGCCGATACGCAGTATTTT.

In its sample, this clonotype was seen once. The chain recombines TRBV3-1 with TRBJ2-1, with D perhaps matching TRBD1 (6 bases). V shed 7 bases and J shed 9 bases, with 13 bases lying between them. This CDR3 has 12 amino acids. CDR1 is LGHDT and CDR2 is YNNKEL in the germline V gene (reference sequence). The CDR3 reads CASNLQGFEQFF. The CDR3 DNA follows: TGTGCCAGCAACCTACAGGGATTTGAGCAGTTCTTC.

As DNA, the CDR3 is TGTGCCAGCAGTTCCCAAACGGACGGGAGGTTCTATGGCTACACCTTC. Amino acids: CASSSQTDGRFYGYTF. The chain is built from TRBV28 and TRBJ1-2; the D is unclear. V dropped 4 bases and J dropped 4 bases, with 19 bases sitting between them. Germline assignment: CDR1 MDHEN and CDR2 SYDVKM. The CDR3 has 16 residues.

The table lists this clonotype with a few counts. CDR3 protein: CASSSGTSGRRYGEQYF. The CDR3 DNA follows: TGTGCCAGCAGTTCCGGGACTAGCGGGAGGAGGTACGGGGAGCAGTACTTC. The chain couples TRBV6-5 to TRBJ2-5; 15 bases map to TRBD2. The CDR3 is 17 amino acids. Germline assignment: CDR1 MNHEY and CDR2 SVGAGI. Trimming cost V 4 bases and J 11 bases; bases outside gene matches: 14.

The chain is built from TRBV28 and TRBJ2-5, with TRBD1 identical over 8 bases. The CDR3 has 19 amino acids. Trimming took 1 base from V and 1 from J; bases not matched to a gene: 14. Germline V gives CDR1 MDHEN, CDR2 SYDVKM. Here the CDR3 DNA reads TGTGCCAGCAGTTTATCCCGACCCCCGACAGGGGAAAGCCAAGAGACCCAGTACTTC. It is translated as CASSLSRPPTGESQETQYF.

The J gene is TRBJ1-2, the V gene TRBV6-5, with TRBD1 identical over 8 bases. The germline gives CDR1 MNHEY, CDR2 SVGAGI. This CDR3 spans 12 amino acids. V lost 9 bases and J lost 8; bases outside the gene matches: 8. The CDR3 region is CARRLDRGGYTF. CDR3 nucleotide sequence: TGTGCCAGGAGGTTAGACAGGGGAGGCTACACCTTC.

The chain employs TRBV10-3 and TRBJ2-5, with 8 nucleotides matching TRBD1. V lost 5 bases to trimming and J lost 5 bases; unmatched junction nucleotides: 4. The germline V gene encodes CDR1 ENHRY and CDR2 SYGVKD. This CDR3 region has 13 residues. CDR3 sequence (DNA): TGTGCCATCAGTCCTACAGGGGGTGAGACCCAGTACTTC. It yields the protein CAISPTGGETQYF.

This clonotype was found a few times. The chain links TRBV5-6 to TRBJ2-3; 9 bases map to TRBD2. Germline V gives CDR1 SGHDT, CDR2 YYEEEE. This CDR3 contains 17 residues. V lost 0 bases to trimming and J lost 6 bases; unmatched junction nucleotides: 11. The CDR3 nucleotides are TGTGCCAGCAGCTTGGATCGACTAGCGGTGAAAGTTGATACGCAGTATTTT. It is translated as CASSLDRLAVKVDTQYF.

This clonotype was counted a single time. V gene TRBV6-5 combines with J gene TRBJ1-5; 11 bases are a match to TRBD1. Trimming took 6 bases from V and 5 from J; bases not matched to a gene: 6. This CDR3 comprises 15 residues. Germline loops: CDR1 MNHEY, CDR2 SVGAGI. The CDR3 is CASSPDRGHDQPQHF. The CDR3 region has the DNA TGTGCCAGCAGCCCGGACAGGGGGCATGATCAGCCCCAGCATTTT.

J is TRBJ2-1 and V is TRBV10-3, with TRBD1 identical over 7 bases. With V trimmed by 3 bases and J by 5 bases, 13 bases remained unmatched. There are 17 residues in the CDR3. In germline, CDR1 is ENHRY, CDR2 SYGVKD. The CDR3 sequence is CAISEAAKGAGNNEQFF. CDR3 coding DNA: TGTGCCATCAGTGAAGCCGCGAAGGGGGCTGGAAACAATGAGCAGTTCTTC.

About this clonotype: A much more abundant neighbour one base away suggests this may be a read error. The chain recombines TRBV2 with TRBJ1-1; D is ambiguous. The CDR3 loop spans 11 amino acids. CDR1 is SNHLY and CDR2 is FYNNEI in the germline V gene. V lost 7 bases, J lost 0 bases, and 3 bases lay in between. The CDR3 loop reads CASILNTEAFF. The CDR3 region has the DNA TGTGCCAGCATCCTGAACACTGAAGCTTTCTTT.

This chain connects TRBV24-1 to TRBJ2-3, with D perhaps TRBD2 (7 bases). This CDR3 region has 17 residues. The germline V and J ends were trimmed by 10 bases and 0 bases, with 22 bases remaining between them. CDR1 and CDR2 from the germline V gene are KGHDR and SFDVKD. The CDR3 nucleotides are TGTGCCACGGGCGGGGGCCGACCGAAGACTAGCACAGATACGCAGTATTTT. This sequence encodes CATGGGRPKTSTDTQYF.

This clonotype was seen at least ten times. The J gene is TRBJ2-7, the V gene TRBV29-1; D may be TRBD2 (6 bases). Germline V gene sequence: CDR1 SQVTM, CDR2 ANQGSEA. This CDR3 has 11 residues. V lost 5 bases and J 5 bases, leaving 10 bases between the germline ends. CDR3 sequence (DNA): TGCAGCGTTCGACTAGAAAACGAGCAGTACTTC. It codes for CSVRLENEQYF.

CDR3 sequence: CASSLYRGKNIQYF. The CDR3 DNA reads as TGTGCCAGCAGCTTATACAGGGGAAAAAACATTCAGTACTTC. The chain carries TRBV7-9 and TRBJ2-4, with TRBD1 identical over 7 bases. Per germline, CDR1 SEHNR and CDR2 FQNEAQ (reference sequence). V dropped 2 bases and J dropped 4; count of bases not matched to a gene: 2. The CDR3 runs 14 residues.

This clonotype has more than one count but fewer than ten. The chain links TRBV20-1 to TRBJ2-1; either TRBD1 or TRBD2 may fit D (5 bases each). The germline V and J ends were trimmed by 3 bases and 5 bases, with 11 bases remaining between them. Germline assignment: CDR1 DFQATT and CDR2 SNEGSKA (reference sequence). The CDR3 has 13 amino acids. The CDR3 nucleotides are TGCAGTGCTAGTGGGGGTGGGGACAATGAGCAGTTCTTC. Its translation is CSASGGGDNEQFF.

The chain has TRBV20-1 and TRBJ2-1; D uncertain. The germline V gene encodes CDR1 DFQATT and CDR2 SNEGSKA (reference sequence). The CDR3 totals 17 residues. The germline V and J ends were trimmed by 0 bases and 0 bases, with 15 bases remaining between them. CDR3 DNA: TGCAGTGCTAGAGACGGAACCGCCAGACTCTCCTACAATGAGCAGTTCTTC. Translated: CSARDGTARLSYNEQFF.

This clonotype was detected only a few times. The chain combines TRBV5-1 with TRBJ2-1; perhaps TRBD2 as D (6 bases). Germline CDR1 and CDR2: SGHRS and YFSETQ. This CDR3 region has 15 residues. V lost 5 bases to trimming and J lost 6 bases, with 18 bases between them. The CDR3: CASRTLLAEGNEQFF. The CDR3 DNA is TGCGCCAGCAGGACCTTACTAGCCGAGGGCAATGAGCAGTTCTTC. Supplemented by reference TRBV5-1 and TRBJ2-1, the full variable domain reads KAGVTQTPRYLIKTRGQQVTLSCSPISGHRSVSWYQQTPGQGLQFLFEYFSETQRNKGNFPGRFSGRQFSNSRSEMNVSTLELGDSALYLCASRTLLAEGNEQFFGPGTRLTVL.

CDR3 sequence: CASSVTQPGELFF. CDR3 DNA: TGTGCCAGCAGCGTTACCCAGCCCGGGGAGCTGTTTTTT. The chain couples TRBV9 to TRBJ2-2; no definite D call. V was clipped by 2 bases and J by 6 bases, with 8 bases between them. CDR1 SGDLS and CDR2 YYNGEE come from the germline V gene. This CDR3 has 13 amino acids.

The chain has TRBV5-1 and TRBJ2-5; 7 bases agree with TRBD2. The CDR3 extends over 17 amino acids. The V segment lost 5 bases and the J segment 5 bases; nucleotides outside the gene matches: 18. Germline values: CDR1 SGHRS, CDR2 YFSETQ. The CDR3 bases are TGCGCCAGCAGGCCCTCCCTCGCGGGAGCTGGTTCGGAGACCCAGTACTTC. As protein: CASRPSLAGAGSETQYF.